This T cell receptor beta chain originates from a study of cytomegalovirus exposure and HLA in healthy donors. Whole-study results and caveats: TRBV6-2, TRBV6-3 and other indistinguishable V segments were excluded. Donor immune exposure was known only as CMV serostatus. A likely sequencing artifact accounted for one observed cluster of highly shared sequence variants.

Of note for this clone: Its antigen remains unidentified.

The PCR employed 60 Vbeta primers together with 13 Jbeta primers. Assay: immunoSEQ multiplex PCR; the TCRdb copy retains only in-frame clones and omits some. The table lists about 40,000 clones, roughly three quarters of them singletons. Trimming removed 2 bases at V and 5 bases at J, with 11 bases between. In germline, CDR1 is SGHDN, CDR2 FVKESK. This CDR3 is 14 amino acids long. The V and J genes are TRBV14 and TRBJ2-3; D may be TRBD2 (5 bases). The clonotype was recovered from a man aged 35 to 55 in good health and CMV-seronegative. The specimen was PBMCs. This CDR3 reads CASSQPSEGDTQYF. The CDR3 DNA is TGTGCCAGCAGCCAACCGAGCGAGGGAGATACGCAGTATTTT.